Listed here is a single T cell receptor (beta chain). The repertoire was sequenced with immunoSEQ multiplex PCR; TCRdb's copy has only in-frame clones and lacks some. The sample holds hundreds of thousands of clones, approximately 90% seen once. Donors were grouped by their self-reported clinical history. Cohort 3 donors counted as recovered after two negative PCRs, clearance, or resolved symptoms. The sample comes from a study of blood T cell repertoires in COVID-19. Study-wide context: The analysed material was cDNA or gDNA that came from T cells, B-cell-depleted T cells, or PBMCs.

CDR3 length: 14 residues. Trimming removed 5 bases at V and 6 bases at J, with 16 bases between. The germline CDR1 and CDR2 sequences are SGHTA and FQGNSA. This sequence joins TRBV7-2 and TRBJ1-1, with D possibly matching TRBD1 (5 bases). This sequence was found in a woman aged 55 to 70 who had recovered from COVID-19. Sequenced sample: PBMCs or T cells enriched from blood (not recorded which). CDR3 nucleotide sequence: TGTGCCAGCAGCCAATTCCCCGGACATCCTGAAGCTTTCTTT. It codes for CASSQFPGHPEAFF.